This is a list of T cell receptor beta chains from one sample in a study of cytomegalovirus exposure and HLA in healthy donors. TCRdb's table, derived via immunoSEQ multiplex PCR, lists solely in-frame clones and lacks some. The profile shows 150,000 to 200,000 clones, 81% of them singletons. The specimen was PBMCs. The source is a man aged 40-50 years in good health and CMV-seropositive. Both conserved end residues are part of each CDR3. The order of the fields is V gene, D gene, clone size, J gene, CDR3 DNA, CDR3 protein. D genes are given only for firm matches. Clone size is stated in some rows and not others, as once, few, many or a class when expanded.

TRBV10-3	NA	NA	TRBJ1-1	TGTGCCATCAGTGAGTATCAGGGTGAAGCTTTCTTT	CAISEYQGEAFF
TRBV5-4	NA	NA	TRBJ2-1	TGTGCCAGCAGAGGGGGGGGAGGATACAATGAGCAGTTCTTC	CASRGGGGYNEQFF
TRBV7-2	TRBD2	NA	TRBJ2-7	TGTGCCAGCAGCTTCGTAGCGGGGAGCTCCTACGAGCAGTACTTC	CASSFVAGSSYEQYF
TRBV6-5	TRBD1	NA	TRBJ2-7	TGTGCCAGCAGCCCCGGGACAGGGGGCGTCTCCGAGCAGTACTTC	CASSPGTGGVSEQYF
TRBV5-1	TRBD2	NA	TRBJ2-2	TGCGCCAGCAGCTTGGCCGGACTAGCGGGAGGGCCAGGTTCCACCGGGGAGCTGTTTTTT	CASSLAGLAGGPGSTGELFF
TRBV7-9	NA	once	TRBJ1-2	TGTTCCAGCAGCTTAGAGCACGATGGCTACACCTTC	CSSSLEHDGYTF
TRBV6-5	TRBD1	NA	TRBJ2-7	TGTGCCAGCAGCGCCGGGACAGGGAACTACGAGCAGTACTTC	CASSAGTGNYEQYF
TRBV7-9	NA	few	TRBJ1-1	TGTGCCAGCAGCCCACAGGTATTTTCCACTGAAGCTTTCTTT	CASSPQVFSTEAFF
TRBV29-1	TRBD1	NA	TRBJ2-1	TGCAGCGTAGTAACAGGGGACTCCTACAATGAGCAGTTCTTC	CSVVTGDSYNEQFF
TRBV19	NA	NA	TRBJ1-3	TGTGCCAGTAGTATTCCCAGGGGTGGTGGAAACACCATATATTTT	CASSIPRGGGNTIYF
TRBV28	NA	NA	TRBJ1-4	TGTGCCAGCAGTTTATCCGAAACCGGGAACGGGGGTGAAAAACTGTTTTTT	CASSLSETGNGGEKLFF
TRBV6-1	TRBD2	NA	TRBJ2-3	TGTGCCAGCAGTGATCTTCCAGTAGCGGGGGGGAGTCCAGATACGCAGTATTTT	CASSDLPVAGGSPDTQYF
TRBV2	TRBD1	once	TRBJ2-2	TGTGCCAGCAATGGACAGGGCGGAACCGGGGAGCTGTTTTTT	CASNGQGGTGELFF
TRBV6-5	NA	NA	TRBJ1-1	TGTGCCAGCAGTGAAATCGTAGAGTCGGAAGCTTTCTTT	CASSEIVESEAFF
TRBV7-3	TRBD1	NA	TRBJ1-3	TGTGCCAGCAGCTTAGTGGGGACAGATGGAAACACCATATATTTT	CASSLVGTDGNTIYF
TRBV5-6	NA	NA	TRBJ1-2	TGTGCCAGCAGCTGGACAAAGGGCTACACCTTC	CASSWTKGYTF
TRBV18	TRBD2	once	TRBJ2-5	TGTGCCAGCTCATCCGACGGAGGACCGGGACTAGCACATCAAGAGACCCAGTACTTC	CASSSDGGPGLAHQETQYF
TRBV13	NA	few	TRBJ1-1	TGTGCCAGCAGCTTAGTAGCCGGACAGAACACTGAAGCTTTCTTT	CASSLVAGQNTEAFF
TRBV28	TRBD2	NA	TRBJ2-7	TGTGCCAGCAACCACCCGTGGGCGGGAGGGCCATACGAGCAGTACTTC	CASNHPWAGGPYEQYF
TRBV6-1	NA	NA	TRBJ2-7	TGTGCCAGCAGTGAAGTCGAGGTGCGCTACGAGCAGTACTTC	CASSEVEVRYEQYF
TRBV19	TRBD2	NA	TRBJ2-4	TGTGCCAGTAGTCCCGGGACTAGCGGGATTGGGGTAGCCAAAAACATTCAGTACTTC	CASSPGTSGIGVAKNIQYF
TRBV19	TRBD1	once	TRBJ1-5	TGTGCCAGTAGTATAGTGAGAGGGGACAGCCTTCATCAGCCCCAGCATTTT	CASSIVRGDSLHQPQHF
TRBV6-1	TRBD1	NA	TRBJ1-2	TGTGCCAGCAGTGAGACAGGGTATGGCTACACCTTC	CASSETGYGYTF
TRBV7-9	NA	NA	TRBJ2-3	TGTGCCAGCAGCTTAGTAGGAGGAACAGATACGCAGTATTTT	CASSLVGGTDTQYF
TRBV5-1	TRBD2	NA	TRBJ2-1	TGCGCCAGCAGCTTGTCCCTAGCGGGAGACAATGAGCAGTTCTTC	CASSLSLAGDNEQFF
TRBV5-6	TRBD1	once	TRBJ1-3	TGTGCCAGCAGCTTAAGGGGGCCTGGAAACACCATATATTTT	CASSLRGPGNTIYF
TRBV28	NA	NA	TRBJ1-4	TGTGCCAGCAGTATAGCTGCAACTAATGAAAAACTGTTTTTT	CASSIAATNEKLFF
TRBV7-9	NA	NA	TRBJ1-6	TGTGCCAGCAGCCACGGGGAAGGGTTGAAGGTCCTCCACTTT	CASSHGEGLKVLHF
TRBV18	TRBD2	NA	TRBJ2-1	TGTGCCAGCTCACCTGAGGGACTAGTATTGTCATACGAGCAGTTCTTC	CASSPEGLVLSYEQFF
TRBV7-3	TRBD2	NA	TRBJ2-7	TGTGCCAGCAGCCTCGGACTAGCGGGGTCCTACGAGCAGTACTTC	CASSLGLAGSYEQYF
TRBV6-1	TRBD1	NA	TRBJ2-2	TGTGCCAGCTCGGGACAGACGAACACCGGGGAGCTGTTTTTT	CASSGQTNTGELFF
TRBV6-5	NA	once	TRBJ2-7	TGTGCCAGCAGCCCTCGTCCCCACGAGCAGTACTTC	CASSPRPHEQYF
TRBV7-8	TRBD2	NA	TRBJ2-3	TGTGCCAGCAGCCCGGGACTAGCTACAGATACGCAGTATTTT	CASSPGLATDTQYF
TRBV5-5	NA	few	TRBJ2-4	TGTGCCAGCAGCTTCAGGGGTGCCAAAAACATTCAGTACTTC	CASSFRGAKNIQYF
TRBV11-1	TRBD1	NA	TRBJ2-5	TGTGCCAGCAGCTTAGGGCTAGGGGGCGGCCAAGAGACCCAGTACTTC	CASSLGLGGGQETQYF
TRBV4-2	TRBD2	once	TRBJ2-7	TGTGCCAGCAGCCAGGGAGCGGGGGGGTTCTACGAGCAGTACTTC	CASSQGAGGFYEQYF